Only a few counts were recorded for the clone carrying this T cell receptor (beta chain). Its antigen is currently unknown. Method: immunoSEQ multiplex PCR; TCRdb's copy keeps in-frame clones and lacks some. Of 110,000 or so clones listed, 85% to 90% were seen once; the top ten hold roughly 0.61%. The record originates from a study of a mutant IDH1 vaccine in newly diagnosed glioma. Study summary: Administration of eight vaccinations to patients took place in weeks 1, 3, 5, 7, 11, 15, 19, 23. Investigators started vaccination 4-6 weeks after radiotherapy alone, or with temozolomide cycles.

The germline CDR1 and CDR2 sequences are SGHRS and YFSETQ. V shed 4 bases, J shed 6 bases, and the junction held 8 bases outside the gene matches. There are 15 residues in the CDR3. Whole-study findings and limits: Changes in the top peripheral T cell clonotypes seemingly had no bearing on pseudoprogression.

Time point given: week 11, during vaccination. In the vaccine, a single dose held 300 ug of the mutant IDH1 20-mer peptide, along with topical imiquimod. Each donor presented with a new WHO grade 3 or 4 astrocytoma that tested IDH1-mutant and showed ATRX loss. The gene calls are TRBV5-1 and TRBJ1-2; 11 nucleotides match TRBD1. The receptor comes from a woman aged 50 to 60 with glioma. The sequencing here drew on PBMCs, taken from a glioma patient whose treatment included an IDH1 peptide vaccine. The CDR3 loop reads CASSPGQGAADGYTF. CDR3 bases: TGCGCCAGCAGCCCTGGACAGGGGGCGGCCGATGGCTACACCTTC.